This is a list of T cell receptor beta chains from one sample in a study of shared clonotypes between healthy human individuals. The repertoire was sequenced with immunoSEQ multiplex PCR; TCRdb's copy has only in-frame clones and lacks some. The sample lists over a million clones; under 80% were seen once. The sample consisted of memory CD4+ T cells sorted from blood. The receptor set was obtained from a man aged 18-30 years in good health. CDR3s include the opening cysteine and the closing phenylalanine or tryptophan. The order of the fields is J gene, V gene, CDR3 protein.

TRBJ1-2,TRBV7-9,CASSPAGGKGYTF
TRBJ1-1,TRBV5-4,CASSYREITEAFF
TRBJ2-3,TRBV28,CASSFGGGRGDTQYF
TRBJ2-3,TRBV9,CASSVGPSHYTDTQYF
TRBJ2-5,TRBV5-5,CASSLLPRTGELGTQYF
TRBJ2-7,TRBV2,CASSEGTRGYEQYF
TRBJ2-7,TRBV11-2,CASSRGRISYEQYF
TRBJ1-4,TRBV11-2,CASSFDRATNEKLFF
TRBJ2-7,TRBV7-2,CASSPRTGAGEQYF
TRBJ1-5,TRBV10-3,CAISQGAGGNQPQHF
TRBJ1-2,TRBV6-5,CASSYAGDYGYTF
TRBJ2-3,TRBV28,CASILSGGARDTQYF
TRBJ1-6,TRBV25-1,CASRGTDNSPLHF
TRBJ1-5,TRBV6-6,CASSYGQGRGQPQHF
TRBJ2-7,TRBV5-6,CASSLRNSLYEQYF
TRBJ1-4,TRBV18,CASSPGQGSVGEKLFF
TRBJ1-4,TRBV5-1,CASSPAPGGKANEKLFF
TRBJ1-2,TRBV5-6,CASRTQDRLGGYTF
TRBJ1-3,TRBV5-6,CASSPAGTRGNTIYF
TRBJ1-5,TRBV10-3,CAISESTGAHQPQHF
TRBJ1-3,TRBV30,CAWSYQTADSGNTIYF
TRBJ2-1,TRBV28,CASGTYNEQFF
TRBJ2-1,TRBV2,CASRGLVGSNEQFF
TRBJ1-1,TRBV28,CASSLQLEAFF
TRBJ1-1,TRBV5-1,CASRTGGGMNTEAFF
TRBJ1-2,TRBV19,CVTGGFNYGYTF
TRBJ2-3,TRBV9,CASSVGTGSSTDTQYF
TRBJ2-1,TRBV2,CASILAGGYNEQFF
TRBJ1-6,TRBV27,CASSGSSYNSPLHF
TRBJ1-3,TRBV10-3,CAINDSGNTIYF
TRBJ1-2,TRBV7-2,CASSQRTDGYTF
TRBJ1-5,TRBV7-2,CASSLQAGNKPQHF
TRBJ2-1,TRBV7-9,CASTADSNEQFF
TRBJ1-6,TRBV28,CASRGDSRLGSYNSPLHF
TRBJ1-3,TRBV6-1,CASHRTDLGNTIYF
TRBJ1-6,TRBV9,CASSVDGNSPLHF
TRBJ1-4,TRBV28,CASAIRNEKLFF
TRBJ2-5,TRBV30,CAWSTSQETQYF
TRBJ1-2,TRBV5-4,CASSWKSTGGSGGYTF
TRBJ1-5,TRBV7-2,CASSQGPQQPQHF
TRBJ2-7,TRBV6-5,CASSPPHSFSYEQYF
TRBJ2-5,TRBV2,CASRDPAWVETQYF
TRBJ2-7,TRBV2,CASSRRRDEQYF